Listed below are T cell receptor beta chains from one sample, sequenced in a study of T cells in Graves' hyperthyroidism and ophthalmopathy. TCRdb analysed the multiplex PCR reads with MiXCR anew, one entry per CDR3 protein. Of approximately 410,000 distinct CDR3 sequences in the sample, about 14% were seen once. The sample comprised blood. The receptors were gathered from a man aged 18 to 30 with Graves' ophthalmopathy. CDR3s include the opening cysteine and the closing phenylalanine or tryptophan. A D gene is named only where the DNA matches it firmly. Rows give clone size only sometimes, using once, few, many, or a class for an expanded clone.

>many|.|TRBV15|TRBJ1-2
CATSRDRDQGYGYTF
TGTGCCACCAGCAGAGATCGGGATCAGGGATATGGCTACACCTTC
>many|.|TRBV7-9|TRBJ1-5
CASSLVGQGMANQPQHF
TGTGCCAGCAGCTTAGTTGGGCAGGGGATGGCCAATCAGCCCCAGCATTTT
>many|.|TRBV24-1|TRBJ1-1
CATRGPRSTEAFF
TGTGCCACCAGGGGTCCAAGGAGCACTGAAGCTTTCTTT
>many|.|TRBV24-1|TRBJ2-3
CATSDLQAPDTQYF
TGTGCCACCAGTGATTTGCAGGCGCCAGATACGCAGTATTTT
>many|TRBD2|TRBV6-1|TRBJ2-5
CASSLVTSSQETQYF
TGTGCCAGCAGTTTGGTGACTAGCAGCCAAGAGACCCAGTACTTC
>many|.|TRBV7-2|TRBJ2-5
CASSFPPQETQYF
TGTGCCAGCAGCTTCCCCCCGCAAGAGACCCAGTACTTC
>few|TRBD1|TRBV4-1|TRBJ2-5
CASSHTGGAGETQYF
TGCGCCAGCAGCCATACAGGGGGCGCAGGAGAGACCCAGTACTTC
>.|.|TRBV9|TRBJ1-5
CASSVGAGASNQPQHF
TGTGCCAGCAGCGTAGGGGCGGGGGCGAGCAATCAGCCCCAGCATTTT
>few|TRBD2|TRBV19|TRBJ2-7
CASSTSGATYEQYF
TGTGCCAGTAGCACTAGCGGAGCAACCTACGAGCAGTACTTC
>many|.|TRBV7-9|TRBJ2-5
CASSLHREIQETQYF
TGTGCCAGCAGCTTACACAGGGAAATCCAAGAGACCCAGTACTTC
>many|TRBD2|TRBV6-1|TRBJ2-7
CASSRPGGVYEQYF
TGTGCCAGCTCGCGGCCGGGAGGGGTCTACGAGCAGTACTTC
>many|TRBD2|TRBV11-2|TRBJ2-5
CASSLFGGGQETQYF
TGTGCCAGCAGCTTATTCGGGGGGGGCCAAGAGACCCAGTACTTC
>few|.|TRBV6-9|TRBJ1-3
CASSYSGSGGSGNTIYF
TGTGCCAGCAGTTATTCGGGGTCGGGCGGCTCTGGAAACACCATATATTTT
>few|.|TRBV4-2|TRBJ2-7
CASSQVIGPEQYF
TGTGCCAGCAGCCAAGTGATTGGTCCCGAGCAGTACTTC
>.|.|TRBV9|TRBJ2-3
CASSARTRGPTDTQYF
TGTGCCAGCAGCGCCAGAACGCGGGGGCCAACAGATACGCAGTATTTT
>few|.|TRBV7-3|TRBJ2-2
CASRSPGPGELFF
TGTGCCAGCAGATCACCGGGACCCGGGGAGCTGTTTTTT
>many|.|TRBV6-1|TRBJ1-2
CASSPSENYGYTF
TGTGCCAGCAGCCCCAGTGAAAACTATGGCTACACCTTC
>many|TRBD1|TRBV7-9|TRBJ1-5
CASSLTGALNQPQHF
TGTGCCAGCAGCCTCACAGGGGCCTTAAATCAGCCCCAGCATTTT
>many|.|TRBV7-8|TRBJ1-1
CASSSTYGLNTEAFF
TGTGCCAGCAGCTCCACTTACGGACTGAACACTGAAGCTTTCTTT
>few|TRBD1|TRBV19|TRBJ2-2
CASSFGQGAYTGELFF
TGTGCCAGTAGTTTCGGACAGGGGGCGTACACCGGGGAGCTGTTTTTT
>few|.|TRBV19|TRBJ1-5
CASSHWDWGIRGQPQHF
TGTGCCAGTAGTCATTGGGATTGGGGGATTAGGGGTCAGCCCCAGCATTTT
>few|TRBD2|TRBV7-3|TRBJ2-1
CASSPTSGRINEQFF
TGTGCCAGCAGCCCTACTAGCGGGAGGATCAATGAGCAGTTCTTC
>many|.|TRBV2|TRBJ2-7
CASSLQFYLGQYF
TGTGCCAGCAGTTTGCAGTTTTACCTCGGGCAGTACTTC